The rows below give T cell receptor beta chains drawn from one sample of a study of CD8+CD57+ T cells in acquired aplastic anemia. TCRdb ran MiXCR on the reads and lists one entry per CDR3 protein. The repertoire holds some 120,000 distinct CDR3 sequences, with about two fifths as singletons. The sample consisted of sorted CD4+, CD8+, or CD8+CD57+ T cells (not recorded which) from PBMCs. All receptors come from a human donor with aplastic anemia. Both conserved end residues are part of each CDR3. A D gene is named only where the DNA matches it firmly. Clone size is not always given. Where it is, it says once, few, many or a class for expanded clones.

J gene: TRBJ1-5
V gene: TRBV10-1
clone size: few
D gene: TRBD1
CDR3 DNA: TGCGCCAGCAGTGGAGACAGGGGCAATCAGCCCCAGCATTTT
CDR3 protein: CASSGDRGNQPQHF

J gene: TRBJ2-7
V gene: TRBV7-2
clone size: -
D gene: TRBD1
CDR3 DNA: TGTGCCAGCAGCTTACCGTGGACAGGGGGCATGGACGAGCAGTACTTC
CDR3 protein: CASSLPWTGGMDEQYF

J gene: TRBJ1-2
V gene: TRBV5-5
clone size: many
D gene: -
CDR3 DNA: TGTGCCAGCAGCCCGAGGGTAGGGGGAGGCTATGGCTACACCTTC
CDR3 protein: CASSPRVGGGYGYTF

J gene: TRBJ1-4
V gene: TRBV5-1
clone size: few
D gene: TRBD1
CDR3 DNA: TGCGCCAGCAGAATGGACAGGGCGGATGAAAAACTGTTTTTT
CDR3 protein: CASRMDRADEKLFF

J gene: TRBJ2-3
V gene: TRBV11-2
clone size: -
D gene: TRBD1
CDR3 DNA: TGTGCCAGCAGCTCGACAGGGTCTAGCACAGATACGCAGTATTTT
CDR3 protein: CASSSTGSSTDTQYF

J gene: TRBJ1-1
V gene: TRBV5-1
clone size: -
D gene: TRBD1
CDR3 DNA: TGCGCCAGCAGCTTCCAGGGGGCTTACACTGAAGCTTTCTTT
CDR3 protein: CASSFQGAYTEAFF

J gene: TRBJ1-6
V gene: TRBV10-2
clone size: many
D gene: -
CDR3 DNA: TGCGCCAGCAGTGAGTCGTCAATGGCACCCAATAATTCACCCCTCCACTTT
CDR3 protein: CASSESSMAPNNSPLHF

J gene: TRBJ1-2
V gene: TRBV28
clone size: -
D gene: -
CDR3 DNA: TGTGCCAGCAGTTTAGTCGGGACGGCTTCCTATGGCTACACCTTC
CDR3 protein: CASSLVGTASYGYTF

J gene: TRBJ2-7
V gene: TRBV7-8
clone size: many
D gene: -
CDR3 DNA: TGTGCCAGCAGCTTAGGAGGGCGGGGCTACGAGCAGTACTTC
CDR3 protein: CASSLGGRGYEQYF

J gene: TRBJ1-1
V gene: TRBV5-4
clone size: -
D gene: -
CDR3 DNA: TGTGCCAGCAGCTTGTGGGAGCTGGGGAACACTGAAGCTTTCTTT
CDR3 protein: CASSLWELGNTEAFF

J gene: TRBJ1-2
V gene: TRBV20-1
clone size: -
D gene: -
CDR3 DNA: TGCAGTGCTAAAAGGGGCGCGAACTATGGCTACACCTTC
CDR3 protein: CSAKRGANYGYTF

J gene: TRBJ2-3
V gene: TRBV7-2
clone size: -
D gene: TRBD2
CDR3 DNA: TGTGCCAGCAGCTTGAGCGGGGGTACAGATACGCAGTATTTT
CDR3 protein: CASSLSGGTDTQYF

J gene: TRBJ1-2
V gene: TRBV6-1
clone size: few
D gene: -
CDR3 DNA: TGTGCCAGCAGTGTCTCTCTGGGTACTAACTATGGCTACACCTTC
CDR3 protein: CASSVSLGTNYGYTF

J gene: TRBJ2-3
V gene: TRBV10-3
clone size: -
D gene: -
CDR3 DNA: TGTGCCATCACCACCACAGATACGCAGTATTTT
CDR3 protein: CAITTTDTQYF

J gene: TRBJ1-1
V gene: TRBV20-1
clone size: -
D gene: -
CDR3 DNA: TGCAGTGCTAGTCGGGTCTTGGGGTGGGCTGAAGCTTTCTTT
CDR3 protein: CSASRVLGWAEAFF

J gene: TRBJ2-3
V gene: TRBV7-9
clone size: -
D gene: -
CDR3 DNA: TGTGCCAGCAGCTTATGGTTGGGCAGGGAACAGTATTTT
CDR3 protein: CASSLWLGREQYF

J gene: TRBJ2-7
V gene: TRBV20-1
clone size: -
D gene: TRBD2
CDR3 DNA: TGCAGTGCAACCGGGACTAGCGGCCCCTACGAGCAGTACTTC
CDR3 protein: CSATGTSGPYEQYF

J gene: TRBJ2-1
V gene: TRBV19
clone size: -
D gene: -
CDR3 DNA: TGTGCCAGTAGTAGGCGGGGCGGCAATGAGCAGTTCTTC
CDR3 protein: CASSRRGGNEQFF

J gene: TRBJ1-1
V gene: TRBV6-6
clone size: few
D gene: TRBD1
CDR3 DNA: TGTGCCAGCAGGCAAAATCAGGGGGCGCTTACTGAAGCTTTCTTT
CDR3 protein: CASRQNQGALTEAFF

J gene: TRBJ1-1
V gene: TRBV12-5
clone size: many
D gene: -
CDR3 DNA: TGTGCTAGTGGTTTGGTCCTAGGACGGGGCCACACTGAAGCTTTCTTT
CDR3 protein: CASGLVLGRGHTEAFF

J gene: TRBJ2-3
V gene: TRBV19
clone size: many
D gene: -
CDR3 DNA: TGTGCCAGTAGTATTAAGACAGGCACAGATACGCAGTATTTT
CDR3 protein: CASSIKTGTDTQYF

J gene: TRBJ2-2
V gene: TRBV5-5
clone size: -
D gene: TRBD2
CDR3 DNA: TGTGCCAGCAGCACGGGACTAGCGACGAACACCGGGGAGCTGTTTTTT
CDR3 protein: CASSTGLATNTGELFF

J gene: TRBJ1-2
V gene: TRBV18
clone size: once
D gene: -
CDR3 DNA: TGTGCCAGCTCACCTGCCAGGAAACACTATGGCTACACCTTC
CDR3 protein: CASSPARKHYGYTF

J gene: TRBJ2-2
V gene: TRBV10-1
clone size: many
D gene: TRBD1
CDR3 DNA: TGCGCCAGCTCCGAAGGGGACAGATCCAACACCGGGGAGCTGTTTTTT
CDR3 protein: CASSEGDRSNTGELFF

J gene: TRBJ2-3
V gene: TRBV6-1
clone size: many
D gene: -
CDR3 DNA: TGTGCCAGCAGTCAACGGGGGTCGAGCACAGATACGCAGTATTTT
CDR3 protein: CASSQRGSSTDTQYF

J gene: TRBJ1-1
V gene: TRBV11-2
clone size: few
D gene: -
CDR3 DNA: TGTGCCAGCAGCTTAGATAGCGGGGGGGGGATCACTGAAGCTTTCTTT
CDR3 protein: CASSLDSGGGITEAFF

J gene: TRBJ2-7
V gene: TRBV7-2
clone size: many
D gene: TRBD2
CDR3 DNA: TGTGCCAGCAGCTTAAGGCTAGCGGGGGCAGAGCAGTACTTC
CDR3 protein: CASSLRLAGAEQYF

J gene: TRBJ2-3
V gene: TRBV5-1
clone size: -
D gene: TRBD2
CDR3 DNA: TGCGCCAGCAGCTTACTAGCGGGGCCCTCTAGGGGCACAGATACGCAGTATTTT
CDR3 protein: CASSLLAGPSRGTDTQYF

J gene: TRBJ1-5
V gene: TRBV29-1
clone size: many
D gene: -
CDR3 DNA: TGCAGCGTTCGCTCGGGGAGTAGACAGCCCCAGCATTTT
CDR3 protein: CSVRSGSRQPQHF

J gene: TRBJ1-2
V gene: TRBV18
clone size: few
D gene: -
CDR3 DNA: TGTGCCAGCTCACCACCGGGGCAGATAAATGGCTACACCTTC
CDR3 protein: CASSPPGQINGYTF

J gene: TRBJ2-1
V gene: TRBV19
clone size: many
D gene: -
CDR3 DNA: TGTGCCAGTAGTATCGAGGGTAATGAGCAGTTCTTC
CDR3 protein: CASSIEGNEQFF

J gene: TRBJ2-7
V gene: TRBV7-8
clone size: many
D gene: -
CDR3 DNA: TGTGCCAGCAGCTTAGGTCCGAGTACAGGGAACTCCTACGAGCAGTACTTC
CDR3 protein: CASSLGPSTGNSYEQYF

J gene: TRBJ1-3
V gene: TRBV28
clone size: -
D gene: -
CDR3 DNA: TGTGCCAGCAGTTCCCCATCTGGAAACACCATATATTTT
CDR3 protein: CASSSPSGNTIYF

J gene: TRBJ2-3
V gene: TRBV11-2
clone size: -
D gene: -
CDR3 DNA: TGTGCCAGCAGCTTAGAAGGGACTAGCACAGATACGCAGTATTTT
CDR3 protein: CASSLEGTSTDTQYF

J gene: TRBJ2-3
V gene: TRBV18
clone size: -
D gene: TRBD2
CDR3 DNA: TGTGCCAGCTCACCGAGGCTAGCGGGGGTCACAGATACGCAGTATTTT
CDR3 protein: CASSPRLAGVTDTQYF

J gene: TRBJ2-1
V gene: TRBV5-4
clone size: -
D gene: TRBD2
CDR3 DNA: TGTGCCAGCACCCTTAACCCGGGACTAGCGGGGGGCGAGCAGTTCTTC
CDR3 protein: CASTLNPGLAGGEQFF

J gene: TRBJ2-7
V gene: TRBV11-2
clone size: many
D gene: TRBD2
CDR3 DNA: TGTGCCAGCAGCATCAACCAGCGGGGAGCCTACGAGCAGTACTTC
CDR3 protein: CASSINQRGAYEQYF

J gene: TRBJ1-2
V gene: TRBV5-1
clone size: many
D gene: -
CDR3 DNA: TGCGCCAGCAGCTCTGACAAGTCTGGCTACACCTTC
CDR3 protein: CASSSDKSGYTF

J gene: TRBJ1-3
V gene: TRBV29-1
clone size: -
D gene: -
CDR3 DNA: TGCAGCGTTTTATTCTCTGGAAACACCATATATTTT
CDR3 protein: CSVLFSGNTIYF

J gene: TRBJ2-3
V gene: TRBV5-5
clone size: many
D gene: -
CDR3 DNA: TGTGCCAGCAGCTTCTCCGGGGATACGCAGTATTTT
CDR3 protein: CASSFSGDTQYF

J gene: TRBJ1-5
V gene: TRBV10-3
clone size: -
D gene: TRBD1
CDR3 DNA: TGTGCCAGCAGTCAGGGGGGTACCACCCAGCCCCAGCATTTT
CDR3 protein: CASSQGGTTQPQHF

J gene: TRBJ2-1
V gene: TRBV19
clone size: -
D gene: -
CDR3 DNA: TGTGCCAGTAGTATCAGGGACTCACGACCCTACAATGAGCAGTTCTTC
CDR3 protein: CASSIRDSRPYNEQFF

J gene: TRBJ2-2
V gene: TRBV18
clone size: few
D gene: -
CDR3 DNA: TGTGCCAGCTCACCGAGTACGATGAACACCGGGGAGCTGTTTTTT
CDR3 protein: CASSPSTMNTGELFF

J gene: TRBJ1-5
V gene: TRBV11-1
clone size: -
D gene: -
CDR3 DNA: TGTGCCAGCAGCTTAGAGGTGGGGGCCCAGCCCCTAGGAGCCCAGCATTTT
CDR3 protein: CASSLEVGAQPLGAQHF

J gene: TRBJ2-5
V gene: TRBV5-4
clone size: many
D gene: -
CDR3 DNA: TGTGCCAGCAAAGGCCAGCCAGGGGGGATCCAAGAGACCCAGTACTTC
CDR3 protein: CASKGQPGGIQETQYF

J gene: TRBJ1-2
V gene: TRBV2
clone size: -
D gene: -
CDR3 DNA: TGTGCCAGCAGTGGTTCCGGTCGTCTTGGCTACACCTTC
CDR3 protein: CASSGSGRLGYTF

J gene: TRBJ2-2
V gene: TRBV5-1
clone size: many
D gene: -
CDR3 DNA: TGCGCCAGCAGCTTGGAATCCCAGGGAAACACCGGGGAGCTGTTTTTT
CDR3 protein: CASSLESQGNTGELFF

J gene: TRBJ2-2
V gene: TRBV7-7
clone size: many
D gene: -
CDR3 DNA: TGTGCTAGCACCTCCTCGGGGAGCACCGGGGAGCTGTTTTTT
CDR3 protein: CASTSSGSTGELFF

J gene: TRBJ2-7
V gene: TRBV9
clone size: -
D gene: -
CDR3 DNA: TGTGCCAGCAGCCCCTGGTCGGTGCAGTACTTC
CDR3 protein: CASSPWSVQYF

J gene: TRBJ2-3
V gene: TRBV2
clone size: -
D gene: TRBD1
CDR3 DNA: TGTGCCAGCAAGGCAACAGGGGTGGGGACAGATACGCAGTATTTT
CDR3 protein: CASKATGVGTDTQYF

J gene: TRBJ2-7
V gene: TRBV25-1
clone size: -
D gene: -
CDR3 DNA: TGTGCCAGCAGTGAATTCACAAGGTTAGCATCCTACGAGCAGTACTTC
CDR3 protein: CASSEFTRLASYEQYF